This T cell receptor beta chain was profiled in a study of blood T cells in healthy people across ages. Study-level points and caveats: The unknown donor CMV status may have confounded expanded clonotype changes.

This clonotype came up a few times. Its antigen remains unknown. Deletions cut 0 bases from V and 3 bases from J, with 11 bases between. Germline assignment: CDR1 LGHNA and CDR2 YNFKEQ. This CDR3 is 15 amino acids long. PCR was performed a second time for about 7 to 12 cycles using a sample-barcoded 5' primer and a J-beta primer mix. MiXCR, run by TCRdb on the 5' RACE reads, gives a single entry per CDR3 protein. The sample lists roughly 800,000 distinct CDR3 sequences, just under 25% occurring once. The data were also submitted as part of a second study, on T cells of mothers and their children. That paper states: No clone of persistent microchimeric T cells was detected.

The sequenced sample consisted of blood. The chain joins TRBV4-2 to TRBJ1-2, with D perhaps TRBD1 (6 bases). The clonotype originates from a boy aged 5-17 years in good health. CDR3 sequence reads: CASSQDKGVDYGYTF. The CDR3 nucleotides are TGTGCCAGCAGCCAAGATAAGGGGGTGGACTATGGCTACACCTTC.